These 27 T cell receptor beta chains were sequenced from one sample in a study of T cells in Graves' hyperthyroidism and ophthalmopathy. Using RNA transcripts as the source, TCR beta CDR3 regions were amplified. Carried out on the TCR CDR3, a first-round RT-PCR used the HTBI primer set. A single record per CDR3 protein comes from TCRdb applying MiXCR to the multiplex PCR reads. The table shows about 380,000 distinct CDR3 sequences, with 14% occurring only once. The sequenced sample consisted of blood. The receptors shown here come from a woman in her thirties with Graves' ophthalmopathy.

This clonotype was counted many times. V usage is TRBV12-3 or TRBV12-4 and J usage is TRBJ2-7, with D unclear. The CDR3 is 12 amino acids. Trimming removed 4 bases at V and 2 bases at J, with 6 bases between. As DNA, the CDR3 is TGTGCCAGCAGTTCGTGGCCCTACGAGCAGTACTTC. Residues: CASSSWPYEQYF.

This clonotype was detected many times. The rearrangement joins TRBV10-3 to TRBJ1-1, with a tentative D call TRBD1 (6 bases). Germline V gene sequence: CDR1 ENHRY, CDR2 SYGVKD. The CDR3 has 14 residues. V was pared by 9 bases and J by 1 base, with 15 bases between. DNA of the CDR3: TGTGCCATACAAAGGGACAACCGGAACACTGAAGCTTTCTTT. It is translated as CAIQRDNRNTEAFF.

The J gene is TRBJ2-1, the V gene TRBV5-1, with TRBD1 matching over 7 bases. Trimming at V came to 4 bases and at J to 3 bases, leaving 10 bases not matched to a gene. Germline lookup yields CDR1 SGHRS and CDR2 YFSETQ. The CDR3 length is 16 residues. The CDR3 nucleotides are TGCGCCAGCAGCCCATCTACAGGGGCCGGCTACAATGAGCAGTTCTTC. Its protein is CASSPSTGAGYNEQFF. The variable domain in full, completed from reference TRBV5-1 and TRBJ2-1, reads KAGVTQTPRYLIKTRGQQVTLSCSPISGHRSVSWYQQTPGQGLQFLFEYFSETQRNKGNFPGRFSGRQFSNSRSEMNVSTLELGDSALYLCASSPSTGAGYNEQFFGPGTRLTVL.

This clonotype has ten or more counts. J is TRBJ2-1 and V is TRBV19; 7 bases fit TRBD2. With V trimmed by 3 bases and J by 0 bases, 8 bases remained unmatched. Germline V gene sequence: CDR1 LNHDA, CDR2 SQIVND (reference sequence). The CDR3 has 17 residues. The CDR3 loop is CASSMVYGGSSYNEQFF. CDR3 in DNA: TGTGCCAGTAGTATGGTGTACGGGGGGAGCTCCTACAATGAGCAGTTCTTC.

There are many counts of this clonotype. The chain has TRBV28 and TRBJ2-7; no reliable D call. V lost 8 bases and J lost 3, with 5 bases in between. CDR3 length: 10 amino acids. Germline V CDR1 and CDR2: MDHEN, SYDVKM. In DNA form, the CDR3 reads TGTGCCAGCTATAACTACGAGCAGTACTTC. This sequence encodes CASYNYEQYF.

This clonotype was counted many times. The V call is TRBV20-1, the J call TRBJ2-5; the D gene is possibly TRBD1 (5 bases). V dropped 7 bases and J dropped 0 bases, with 9 bases sitting between them. Germline CDR1 reads DFQATT; CDR2 reads SNEGSKA (reference sequence). The CDR3 runs 12 residues. CDR3 coding DNA: TGCAGTGGGGGCCTGTACCAAGAGACCCAGTACTTC. Its translation: CSGGLYQETQYF.

The V gene is TRBV6-2 or TRBV6-3, the J gene TRBJ2-4; 7 bases align to TRBD1. The CDR3 covers 16 residues. Germline V gene lookup returns CDR1 MNHEY and CDR2 SVGEGT. The J segment lost 1 base and the V segment lost 5 bases, leaving 8 bases of the junction unmatched. CDR3 in amino acids: CASSPPGQRAKNIQYF. CDR3 coding DNA: TGTGCCAGCAGTCCTCCGGGACAGCGTGCCAAAAACATTCAGTACTTC.

This clonotype was recorded at least ten times. The V call is TRBV4-2, the J call TRBJ2-7; maybe TRBD1 (6 bases). The length of the CDR3 is 14 residues. Germline V gene lookup returns CDR1 LGHNA and CDR2 YNFKEQ. V lost 3 bases and J 2 bases, leaving 11 bases between the germline ends. As DNA, the CDR3 is TGTGCCAGCAGCCACCACCGGGACACCTACGAGCAGTACTTC. This translates into CASSHHRDTYEQYF.

The chain couples TRBV20-1 to TRBJ2-3, with 7 bases identical to TRBD1. Trimming cost V 5 bases and J 6 bases; bases outside gene matches: 20. The CDR3 runs 17 residues. Germline V lookup: CDR1 DFQATT, CDR2 SNEGSKA (reference sequence). This CDR3 reads CSAQHKGANSRLDTQYF. As DNA, the CDR3 is TGCAGTGCTCAACACAAGGGGGCCAATTCAAGATTGGATACGCAGTATTTT.

The V gene is TRBV11-3, the J gene TRBJ2-7; D is perhaps TRBD1 or TRBD2 (5 bases each). Trimming pared 5 bases from V and 13 bases from J, leaving 24 bases between. The CDR3 has 14 residues. Per germline, CDR1 SGHNT and CDR2 YENEEA. The CDR3 spells CASSPGPISYEPYF. The DNA of the CDR3 is TGTGCCAGCAGCCCGGGACCTATCTCCTACGAGCCCTACTTC. The full variable domain, in which reference TRBV11-3 and TRBJ2-7 provide the parts outside the CDR3, is EAGVVQSPRYKIIEKKQPVAFWCNPISGHNTLYWYLQNLGQGPELLIRYENEEAVDDSQLPKDRFSAERLKGVDSTLKIQPAELGDSAVYLCASSPGPISYEPYFGPGTRLTVT.

The sample holds many counts of this clonotype. This CDR3 is CATSDLFTGEQYF. The CDR3 coding sequence is TGTGCCACCAGTGATTTGTTCACGGGCGAGCAGTACTTC. The J gene is TRBJ2-7, the V gene TRBV24-1; no firm D call. Trimming stripped 0 bases from V and 6 bases from J, with 8 bases between. Germline V CDR1 and CDR2: KGHDR, SFDVKD. The CDR3 runs to 13 residues.

This sequence joins TRBV19 and TRBJ2-5; D is perhaps TRBD2 (5 bases). Germline CDR1 and CDR2: LNHDA and SQIVND (reference sequence). V was cut by 3 bases and J by 5 bases, with 16 bases left in between. The CDR3 sequence is 15 residues long. Here the CDR3 reads CASSIARASGETQYF. CDR3 sequence (DNA): TGTGCCAGTAGTATCGCCCGAGCCTCGGGGGAGACCCAGTACTTC.

There are many counts of this clonotype. The gene calls are TRBV6-1 and TRBJ2-7, with D hard to call. The CDR3 totals 14 residues. V lost 5 bases and J 0 bases, leaving 11 bases between the germline ends. The V gene's germline CDR1 is MNHNS and CDR2 SASEGT. Here the CDR3 reads CASSYNTGSYEQYF. The CDR3 nucleotides are TGTGCCAGCAGTTATAATACGGGCTCCTACGAGCAGTACTTC.

The rearrangement uses TRBV19 and TRBJ2-6; D might be TRBD1 (5 bases). This CDR3 has 15 residues. The germline V and J ends were trimmed by 3 bases and 4 bases, with 10 bases remaining between them. CDR1 and CDR2 (germline): LNHDA, SQIVND (reference sequence). CDR3 bases: TGTGCCAGTAGTATTCCAGGGTCGGGGGCCAACGTCCTGACTTTC. It codes for CASSIPGSGANVLTF.

This clonotype was seen many times. The rearrangement uses TRBV12-3 or TRBV12-4 and TRBJ2-1, with a weak D call TRBD1 (5 bases). V was trimmed by 4 bases and J by 0 bases, leaving 19 bases between them. This CDR3 is built from 18 residues. The CDR3: CASSSLSGATSSYNEQFF. The DNA for the CDR3 is TGTGCCAGCAGTTCCCTCAGTGGGGCGACGAGCTCCTACAATGAGCAGTTCTTC.

A few counts support this clonotype. The gene calls are TRBV6-1 and TRBJ1-1, with D possibly matching TRBD1 (5 bases). The CDR3 has 13 residues. The germline gives CDR1 MNHNS, CDR2 SASEGT. V was trimmed by 6 bases and J by 6 bases, leaving 14 bases between them. The DNA of the CDR3 is TGTGCCAGCAGCAACCCGTGGGGGTCTGAAGCTTTCTTT. Encoded protein: CASSNPWGSEAFF.

This clonotype was observed many times. This rearrangement joins TRBV11-2 to TRBJ1-2; 8 bases map to TRBD1. Germline V gene lookup returns CDR1 SGHAT and CDR2 FQNNGV. Trimming took 3 bases from V and 5 from J; bases not matched to a gene: 2. There are 13 residues in the CDR3. CDR3 nucleotides: TGTGCCAGCAGCTTCCGGACAGGGTATGGCTACACCTTC. Translation: CASSFRTGYGYTF.

This clonotype has ten or more counts. The rearrangement links TRBV30 to TRBJ1-2; D uncertain. The CDR3 totals 15 residues. Germline V gene data show CDR1 as GTSNPN and CDR2 as SVGIG (reference sequence). Trimming took off 2 bases at V and 0 bases at J, with 13 bases between the two ends. The CDR3 region is CAWSHQTTTNYGYTF. CDR3 bases: TGTGCCTGGAGTCACCAAACGACTACTAACTATGGCTACACCTTC.

The rearrangement joins TRBV2 to TRBJ2-7; no reliable D call. Deletions cut 7 bases from V and 4 bases from J, with 20 bases between. The CDR3 contains 15 residues. From germline, CDR1 is SNHLY and CDR2 FYNNEI. The CDR3 spells CASMLYIGSQYEQYF. CDR3 DNA: TGTGCCAGCATGTTGTATATAGGAAGTCAGTACGAGCAGTACTTC.

Concerning this clonotype itself: Being one base from a much bigger clone, this may be a read error. The rearrangement uses TRBV6-1 and TRBJ1-2, with a possible D match to TRBD1 (5 bases). Germline V gene sequence: CDR1 MNHNS, CDR2 SASEGT. Trimming removed 5 bases at V and 0 bases at J, with 25 bases between. The CDR3 totals 19 residues. CDR3 nucleotides: TGTGCCAGCAGTAGGCGACCGGGGGTGTTTCAAGCTCCTAACTATGGCTACACCTTC. Amino acids: CASSRRPGVFQAPNYGYTF.

This clonotype has a handful of counts. The chain links TRBV19 to TRBJ1-1; D may be TRBD1 (5 bases). Germline V gives CDR1 LNHDA, CDR2 SQIVND (reference sequence). This CDR3 comprises 15 residues. V was clipped by 3 bases and J by 1 base, with 12 bases between them. The CDR3 loop is CASSIWLGENTEAFF. The CDR3 bases are TGTGCCAGTAGTATTTGGCTGGGGGAGAACACTGAAGCTTTCTTT.

Ten or more counts support this clonotype. The V and J genes are TRBV4-1 and TRBJ2-1; the match to TRBD2 covers 11 bases. From germline, CDR1 is MGHRA and CDR2 YSYEKL. This CDR3 is 16 amino acids long. V was clipped by 4 bases and J by 5 bases; unmatched bases: 7. The CDR3 loop reads CASSPRTSGPNNEQFF. The CDR3 DNA follows: TGCGCCAGCAGCCCGAGGACTAGCGGGCCGAACAATGAGCAGTTCTTC.

The chain is built from TRBV19 and TRBJ2-7; TRBD1 or TRBD2 may be the D gene (5 bases each). CDR1 is LNHDA and CDR2 is SQIVND in the germline V gene (reference sequence). This CDR3 spans 15 amino acids. V was trimmed by 6 bases and J by 6 bases, leaving 21 bases between them. The CDR3 sequence: CASSQTGTLVAEQYF. In DNA form, the CDR3 reads TGTGCCAGTAGCCAGACCGGGACCCTCGTCGCCGAGCAGTACTTC.

The table lists this clonotype with many counts. This chain joins TRBV7-6 and TRBJ1-1; D ambiguous. Trimming left V 1 base short and J 4 bases short, with 10 bases between. The length of the CDR3 is 14 residues. Germline CDR1 reads SGHVS; CDR2 reads FNYEAQ. DNA of the CDR3: TGTGCCAGCAGCTTAGACACCCTGGGCACTGAAGCTTTCTTT. Translation gives CASSLDTLGTEAFF.

The table lists this clonotype with many counts. The gene calls are TRBV6-5 and TRBJ1-1, with D tentatively TRBD1 (6 bases). Germline CDR1 and CDR2: MNHEY and SVGAGI. V lost 0 bases and J lost 4, with 18 bases in between. The CDR3 loop spans 17 amino acids. DNA of the CDR3: TGTGCCAGCAGTTACTCCTCGGCAGGGGCGAGAGGCACTGAAGCTTTCTTT. Translating gives CASSYSSAGARGTEAFF.

This chain connects TRBV14 to TRBJ2-2; D is ambiguous. This CDR3 has 13 residues. The germline V and J ends were trimmed by 5 bases and 4 bases, with 8 bases remaining between them. Germline CDR1 SGHDN, CDR2 FVKESK. Written as DNA, the CDR3 is TGTGCCAGCAGCGTCTCGGTCACCGGGGAGCTGTTTTTT. Translating it yields CASSVSVTGELFF.

The chain employs TRBV7-8 and TRBJ1-1, with D perhaps TRBD1 (5 bases). V was clipped by 0 bases and J by 10 bases, with 21 bases between them. CDR1 and CDR2 from the germline V gene are SGHVS and FQNEAQ. The CDR3 loop spans 16 amino acids. The CDR3 bases are TGTGCCAGCAGCTTAGCGCCGAGGGGCGCGAGGGAAGGAGCTTTCTTT. Translating gives CASSLAPRGAREGAFF.